This is a list of T cell receptor beta chains from one sample in a study of blood T cell repertoires in COVID-19. Here immunoSEQ multiplex PCR was the method, and the copy in TCRdb shows in-frame clones only, minus some. Here the sample spans 95,000 to 110,000 clones, approximately 84% being singletons. Material: peripheral blood. All receptors derive from a human donor in a cohort sampled during active COVID-19. The CDR3 runs from the conserved cysteine through the conserved F or W. A D gene is named only where the DNA matches it firmly. A clone size is listed for some rows: how often the clone was seen (once, few, many), or a class if it is expanded.

v_call | clone_size | d_call | cdr3_aa
TRBV30 | - | TRBD2 | CAWRIPTGGGDTQYF
TRBV19 | - | - | CASSTSGNSYEQYF
TRBV7-9 | few | - | CASSLSAGTLDTIYF
TRBV3-1/TRBV3-2 | - | TRBD2 | CASSTSTSGIAGELFF
TRBV19 | - | - | CASSILRQKNGYTF
TRBV10-3 | - | TRBD1 | CAISEFQGTANEKLFF
TRBV4-3 | - | - | CASSQGTGNQPQHF
TRBV7-2 | once | - | CASTLGRGGTEAFF
TRBV11-2 | - | - | CASSPTRDTEAFF
TRBV27 | - | - | CASRVGHLNTEAFF
TRBV7-2 | - | - | CASSTRRASTDTQYF
TRBV18 | - | - | CASSPPRAGANVLTF
TRBV5-6 | - | - | CASGKPGVNTGELFF
TRBV4-2 | once | TRBD2 | CASSQDKAGAQQYF
TRBV3-1/TRBV3-2 | - | - | CASSLGLYF
TRBV5-1 | few | - | CASSLGTRQGYTF
TRBV10-3 | - | - | CAISEDPGSEAFF
TRBV18 | - | - | CASSPPGGEGAGELFF
TRBV7-9 | - | TRBD2 | CASSLEGLAGGDEQFF
TRBV2 | once | TRBD1 | CASRGGQGGYNEQFF
TRBV5-1 | - | - | CASSPEGSYGYTF
TRBV30 | once | - | CAWSVVASASTEQFF
TRBV29-1 | - | - | CSVEGGAWSTEAFF
TRBV7-9 | - | TRBD2 | CASSLATSGQETQYF
TRBV9 | - | - | CASTQGAGSEKLFF
TRBV5-6 | - | - | CASSRSGQPSNEQFF
TRBV3-1/TRBV3-2 | - | - | CASSLPAGHGEQFF
TRBV7-3 | - | TRBD2 | CASSPQPGLAGVEQFF
TRBV5-8 | - | - | CASRRSGTPNEKLFF
TRBV7-2 | - | - | CASSLASTSKTQYF
TRBV19 | - | - | CASSMGWESNQPQHF
TRBV10-3 | - | TRBD2 | CAISASGTSGGETQYF
TRBV29-1 | - | - | CSVEKETGLYGYTF
TRBV6-5 | - | - | CASSRTSPYNEQFF
TRBV7-2 | - | - | CASSLVVGVGNSPLHF
TRBV7-2 | - | TRBD1 | CASSRMTGGQGGNTIYF
TRBV6-5 | - | TRBD1 | CASSYGQGAYNEQFF
TRBV7-2 | - | TRBD2 | CASRRSGSPGETQYF
TRBV7-2 | once | - | CASRTRGTGELFF
TRBV7-8 | - | - | CASSSSRQGRADTQYF
TRBV7-9 | once | TRBD2 | CASSLALGGSAYNEQFF
TRBV4-1 | - | - | CASSQVIGVETQYF
TRBV9 | - | - | CASSVVQGTPPGGQPQHF
TRBV6-1 | - | TRBD1 | CASSEPGTEVYSNQPQHF
TRBV6-4 | - | - | CASSDGLATYNEQFF
TRBV6-2/TRBV6-3 | - | - | CASSRLRPDGYTF